Listed below are T cell receptor beta chains from one sample, sequenced in a study of T cell responses to AZD1222 COVID-19 vaccine. Sequencing used immunoSEQ multiplex PCR; TCRdb keeps in-frame clones, though not all of them. Counted here are about 110,000 clones, around 93% occurring once; the ten biggest clones make up more than 8%. Source: peripheral blood, taken 28 days after the second AZD1222 dose. These receptors were obtained from an adult who received the AZD1222 COVID-19 vaccine. Both conserved end residues are part of each CDR3. A D gene is named only where the DNA matches it firmly.

cdr3_aa	cdr3_nt	j_call	v_call	d_call
CASSVDTANTGELFF	TGTGCCAGCAGCGTAGATACAGCGAACACCGGGGAGCTGTTTTTT	TRBJ2-2	TRBV9	.
CASRAGAGGTDTQYF	TGTGCCAGCAGGGCGGGAGCTGGTGGCACAGATACGCAGTATTTT	TRBJ2-3	TRBV2	TRBD2
CASSFGLVAGELFF	TGTGCCAGCAGTTTTGGACTGGTTGCCGGGGAGCTGTTTTTT	TRBJ2-2	TRBV6-5	.
CASSDHQETQYF	TGTGCCAGCAGCGACCACCAAGAGACCCAGTACTTC	TRBJ2-5	TRBV11-3	.
CASSQDVTANSPLHF	TGTGCCAGCAGCCAAGATGTAACAGCTAATTCACCCCTCCACTTT	TRBJ1-6	TRBV3-1/TRBV3-2	.
CASSLGSGLGTEAFF	TGCGCCAGCAGCTTGGGGTCGGGTTTGGGCACTGAAGCTTTCTTT	TRBJ1-1	TRBV5-1	.
CASSLVSNSPLHF	TGTGCCAGCAGTTTAGTTAGTAATTCACCCCTCCACTTT	TRBJ1-6	TRBV12-3/TRBV12-4	.
CASSPPTATNEKLFF	TGTGCCAGCAGTCCGCCGACAGCAACTAATGAAAAACTGTTTTTT	TRBJ1-4	TRBV28	.
CASSLLGQNTYGYTF	TGTGCCAGCAGCTTACTGGGACAGAACACTTATGGCTACACCTTC	TRBJ1-2	TRBV7-9	TRBD1
CASSLEGQGYEQYF	TGCGCCAGCAGCTTGGAGGGACAGGGGTACGAGCAGTACTTC	TRBJ2-7	TRBV5-1	TRBD1
CASSIRSPGMGFREAFF	TGTGCCAGTAGTATTAGGTCGCCAGGTATGGGTTTTCGTGAAGCTTTCTTT	TRBJ1-1	TRBV19	.
CATSRVDRTSYEQYF	TGTGCCACCAGCAGAGTCGACAGGACCTCCTACGAGCAGTACTTC	TRBJ2-7	TRBV15	.
CATSWSRLYEQYF	TGTGCCACCAGCTGGAGTAGGCTCTACGAGCAGTACTTC	TRBJ2-7	TRBV15	.
CASVSWEGGATQYF	TGTGCCAGTGTCTCTTGGGAGGGTGGAGCTACGCAGTATTTT	TRBJ2-3	TRBV28	TRBD2
CASSPFAGGNQPQHF	TGTGCCAGCAGTCCGTTCGCTGGGGGCAATCAGCCCCAGCATTTT	TRBJ1-5	TRBV6-5	.
CASSQVESDDTQYF	TGCGCCAGCAGCCAGGTGGAGAGCGATGATACGCAGTATTTT	TRBJ2-3	TRBV4-1	.
CASSPWTGGTGELFF	TGTGCCAGTAGCCCCTGGACAGGGGGAACCGGGGAGCTGTTTTTT	TRBJ2-2	TRBV19	TRBD1
CASSLVASGAYNEQFF	TGTGCCAGCAGCTTGGTGGCGAGCGGGGCCTACAATGAGCAGTTCTTC	TRBJ2-1	TRBV5-4	TRBD2
CASTGQLHSPLHF	TGTGCCAGCACCGGACAGCTCCATTCACCCCTCCACTTT	TRBJ1-6	TRBV2	.